These T cell receptor beta chains were read from a single sample in a study of control samples from healthy donors and cancer patients. Generated by immunoSEQ multiplex PCR, the TCRdb table keeps only in-frame clones and is missing some. The table records about 170,000 clones, roughly 91% of them present only once. The sequencing sample was made of blood. These TCRs come from a woman aged 25-40 years in good health. Each CDR3 is given with its conserved first and last residue. The order of the fields is clone size, V gene, D gene, J gene, CDR3 DNA, CDR3 protein. The D gene is left open where the match is weak. Clone sizes are given selectively: once, few, many, or a class where the clone is expanded.

>NA|TRBV6-5|NA|TRBJ1-5
TGTGCCAGCAGTTATGACAGGAGCAATCAGCCCCAGCATTTT
CASSYDRSNQPQHF
>NA|TRBV2|NA|TRBJ2-1
TGTGCCAGGGACATCTCCTACAATGAGCAGTTCTTC
CARDISYNEQFF
>once|TRBV28|NA|TRBJ2-3
TGTGCCAGCAGTCCATCAGGGGTTGGTGGCACAGATACGCAGTATTTT
CASSPSGVGGTDTQYF
>few|TRBV2|NA|TRBJ2-1
TGTGCCAGCAGGGGTTACAATGAGCAGTTCTTC
CASRGYNEQFF
>once|TRBV30|TRBD1|TRBJ2-1
TGTGCCTGGAGTGTACAGGGGTATGAGCAGTTCTTC
CAWSVQGYEQFF
>NA|TRBV29-1|TRBD1|TRBJ1-2
TGCAGCGTGACAGGGTCGGCTAACTATGGCTACACCTTC
CSVTGSANYGYTF
>NA|TRBV9|NA|TRBJ1-1
TGTGCCAGCAGCGTAGTACCGGGGAACACTGAAGCTTTCTTT
CASSVVPGNTEAFF
>once|TRBV11-1|TRBD2|TRBJ2-1
TGTGCCAGCAGCTTCCTAGCGGGACGGGGTGAGCAGTTCTTC
CASSFLAGRGEQFF
>once|TRBV5-1|NA|TRBJ2-5
TGCGCCAGCAGCCCCGGGTACCAAGAGACCCAGTACTTC
CASSPGYQETQYF
>NA|TRBV2|TRBD1|TRBJ1-2
TGTGCCAGCAGTGGGACAGGGGGGAAGTATGGCTACACCTTC
CASSGTGGKYGYTF
>NA|TRBV2|NA|TRBJ2-1
TGTGCCAGCAGTGGAGAGGACAATGAGCAGTTCTTC
CASSGEDNEQFF
>NA|TRBV6-4|TRBD2|TRBJ2-3
TGTGCCAGCAGTGATTCAGCGGGGGGCCTCGATACGCAGTATTTT
CASSDSAGGLDTQYF
>NA|TRBV7-8|TRBD2|TRBJ2-7
TGTGCCAGCAGCTTAGCAGCGGGAGCTTACGAGCAGTACTTC
CASSLAAGAYEQYF
>NA|TRBV2|TRBD1|TRBJ1-1
TGTGCCAGTGACAGGGTGAACACTGAAGCTTTCTTT
CASDRVNTEAFF
>NA|TRBV7-7|NA|TRBJ2-3
TGTGCTAGCAGCTTTCGGGAAGGAGATACGCAGTATTTT
CASSFREGDTQYF
>NA|TRBV18|NA|TRBJ2-2
TGTGCCAGCTCACCACCGGAGCGGGCGAACACCGGGGAGCTGTTTTTT
CASSPPERANTGELFF